A selection of T cell receptor beta chains follows, all from one sample in a study of T-cell reconstitution after alpha-beta-depleted transplantation in children. Each CDR3 protein gets one entry after TCRdb re-called the PCR reads with MiXCR. The data show 210,000 or so distinct CDR3 sequences, about 11% seen once. The source material was PBMCs, sampled before TCRalphabeta/CD19-depleted stem cell transplant. All receptors derive from a child in the first two years of life with acute myeloid leukemia, due to receive a stem cell transplant. The CDR3 runs from the conserved cysteine through the conserved F or W. Each record gives: V gene, D gene, J gene, clone size, CDR3 length, CDR3 protein, CDR3 DNA. D genes are given only for firm matches. The size field is filled for only some rows; it gives once, few, many or a size class.

TRBV7-9	TRBD2	TRBJ2-1	few	17	CASSLALAASSYNEQFF	TGTGCCAGCAGCTTAGCGCTAGCGGCTAGCTCCTACAATGAGCAGTTCTTC
TRBV12-3/TRBV12-4	-	TRBJ2-5	many	14	CASSLVAVQETQYF	TGTGCCAGCAGTTTAGTCGCGGTCCAAGAGACCCAGTACTTC
TRBV6-5	-	TRBJ1-5	many	12	CASKGENQPQHF	TGTGCCAGTAAGGGGGAAAATCAGCCCCAGCATTTT
TRBV28	-	TRBJ1-3	many	15	CASSFGQPTGNTIYF	TGTGCCAGCAGTTTTGGGCAGCCGACTGGAAACACCATATATTTT
TRBV7-2	TRBD1	TRBJ1-2	-	14	CASSSTGLNYGYTF	TGTGCCAGCAGCTCGACAGGGCTGAACTATGGCTACACCTTC
TRBV6-5	-	TRBJ1-1	few	14	CASSYQAWNTEAFF	TGTGCCAGCAGCTACCAAGCCTGGAACACTGAAGCTTTCTTT
TRBV7-9	TRBD1	TRBJ1-2	many	15	CASSKTGTGVGGYTF	TGTGCCAGCAGCAAAACCGGGACAGGGGTTGGCGGCTACACCTTC
TRBV28	-	TRBJ1-3	-	14	CTSSAPRNRNTIYF	TGTACCAGCAGTGCTCCGAGAAATAGAAACACCATATATTTT
TRBV7-9	-	TRBJ2-5	few	14	CASSPTVIQETQYF	TGTGCCAGCAGCCCTACAGTAATCCAAGAGACCCAGTACTTC
TRBV7-3	-	TRBJ2-1	-	14	CASSSGGSNGEQFF	TGTGCCAGCAGCTCCGGGGGATCGAACGGTGAGCAGTTCTTC
TRBV5-1	TRBD1	TRBJ1-2	many	13	CASGRTGNYGYTF	TGCGCCAGCGGGCGGACAGGGAATTATGGCTACACCTTC
TRBV4-2	TRBD1	TRBJ1-2	many	15	CASSQEGQGRIGYTF	TGTGCCAGCAGCCAAGAGGGACAGGGAAGAATTGGCTACACCTTC
TRBV6-5	-	TRBJ1-5	many	14	CASSYRQGNQPQHF	TGTGCCAGCAGTTACCGACAGGGCAATCAGCCCCAGCATTTT
TRBV5-1	TRBD2	TRBJ2-1	many	15	CASSLGAGGPYEQFF	TGCGCCAGCAGCTTGGGAGCGGGAGGGCCCTATGAGCAGTTCTTC
TRBV6-2/TRBV6-3	-	TRBJ2-7	many	13	CASSSPDFYEQYF	TGTGCCAGCAGTTCCCCGGACTTTTACGAGCAGTACTTC
TRBV5-1	TRBD2	TRBJ2-5	many	15	CASSSLAGGAETQYF	TGCGCCAGCAGCTCCTTAGCGGGGGGCGCGGAGACCCAGTACTTC
TRBV3-1	TRBD1	TRBJ2-5	many	14	CASSRDRVGETQYF	TGTGCCAGCAGCCGGGACAGGGTAGGGGAGACCCAGTACTTC
TRBV20-1	-	TRBJ1-5	many	16	CSARDSPAGRNQPQHF	TGCAGTGCTAGAGATAGCCCCGCAGGCCGAAATCAGCCCCAGCATTTT
TRBV5-8	-	TRBJ1-2	-	14	CASHRRFSDYDYTF	TGTGCCAGCCATCGTCGGTTCTCGGACTATGACTACACCTTC
TRBV28	-	TRBJ2-3	many	14	CASSFGRSTDTQYF	TGTGCCAGCAGTTTTGGACGGAGCACAGATACGCAGTATTTT
TRBV7-2	-	TRBJ1-1	many	12	CASSLEGPKTFF	TGTGCCAGCAGCTTAGAGGGTCCGAAAACTTTCTTT
TRBV6-4	TRBD1	TRBJ2-1	many	15	CASSATGQMSSEQFF	TGTGCCAGCAGTGCGACGGGACAGATGTCGAGTGAGCAGTTCTTC
TRBV20-1	TRBD1	TRBJ2-1	few	15	CSARDDRVHFYEQFF	TGCAGTGCTAGAGATGACAGGGTGCACTTTTATGAGCAGTTCTTC
TRBV7-8	TRBD1	TRBJ1-1	many	15	CASSLVSAGGTEAFF	TGTGCCAGCAGCTTAGTTTCAGCAGGGGGCACTGAAGCTTTCTTT
TRBV5-1	-	TRBJ2-7	-	14	CASGEGGATYEQYF	TGCGCCAGCGGCGAGGGGGGGGCAACCTACGAGCAGTACTTC
TRBV12-3/TRBV12-4	TRBD1	TRBJ2-7	many	15	CASSETGDGSYEQYF	TGTGCCAGCAGTGAGACAGGGGATGGCTCCTACGAGCAGTACTTC
TRBV25-1	-	TRBJ2-7	-	14	CASRSGKFSYEQYF	TGTGCCAGCAGGAGCGGTAAATTCTCCTACGAGCAGTACTTC
TRBV5-1	-	TRBJ1-1	many	13	CASSLAPAAPVFF	TGCGCCAGCAGCTTGGCCCCGGCGGCACCGGTTTTCTTT
TRBV2	TRBD1	TRBJ2-7	many	16	CASSRAWDSRSYEQYF	TGTGCCAGCAGCCGGGCCTGGGACAGCCGCTCCTACGAGCAGTACTTC
TRBV5-1	-	TRBJ1-5	-	15	CASSLQPGSNQPQHF	TGCGCCAGCAGCTTACAGCCGGGTAGCAATCAGCCCCAGCATTTT
TRBV7-2	-	TRBJ2-1	many	15	CASSLGGGRSNEQFF	TGTGCCAGCAGCTTAGGGGGTGGAAGGAGCAATGAGCAGTTCTTC
TRBV7-9	-	TRBJ1-2	many	16	CASSLGTDGKNYGYTF	TGTGCCAGCAGCTTAGGGACTGACGGAAAAAACTATGGCTACACCTTC
TRBV11-3	-	TRBJ2-1	many	13	CASSLGAGGEQFF	TGTGCCAGCAGCTTAGGGGCTGGGGGAGAGCAGTTCTTC
TRBV18	TRBD2	TRBJ2-1	many	14	CASSPGTSGVEQFF	TGTGCCAGCTCACCAGGGACTAGCGGTGTTGAGCAGTTCTTC
TRBV24-1	-	TRBJ2-1	many	17	CATSDWGEARSYNEQFF	TGTGCCACCAGTGATTGGGGGGAGGCCCGCTCCTACAATGAGCAGTTCTTC
TRBV7-8	-	TRBJ2-7	many	14	CASSPTKTFYEQYF	TGTGCCAGCAGCCCCACGAAAACCTTTTACGAGCAGTACTTC
TRBV11-2	TRBD2	TRBJ2-7	many	15	CASSLEGGTYYEQYF	TGTGCCAGCAGCTTAGAGGGGGGGACGTACTACGAGCAGTACTTC